One sample yielded the 3 T cell receptor beta chains listed below, sequenced in a study of blood T cells in healthy people across ages. Combining a sample-barcoded 5' primer with a J-beta primer mix, a second PCR ran for about 7 to 12 cycles. Using its own MiXCR run on the 5' RACE reads, TCRdb lists one record per CDR3 protein. The sample consists of approximately 1,000,000 distinct CDR3 sequences, roughly two fifths of them appearing once. Sequencing was carried out using blood. The origin of the receptors is a man aged 18 to 29 in good health.

This clonotype was seen ten or more times. The chain carries TRBV6-1 and TRBJ1-1, with 12 positions matching TRBD1. After removal of 6 bases from V and 1 base from J, the junction contained 12 bases not matched to a gene. The CDR3 runs 18 residues. Germline lookup yields CDR1 MNHNS and CDR2 SASEGT. The CDR3 region is CASSMGQGAHLRNTEAFF. Here the CDR3 DNA reads TGTGCCAGCAGCATGGGACAGGGGGCGCATTTAAGGAACACTGAAGCTTTCTTT.

This sequence joins TRBV5-1 and TRBJ2-7; TRBD2 matches at 7 bases. V lost 2 bases to trimming and J lost 3 bases; unmatched junction nucleotides: 8. The CDR3 consists of 15 residues. The germline CDR1 and CDR2 sequences are SGHRS and YFSETQ. Here the CDR3 DNA reads TGCGCCAGCAGCTTAAGCGGGACGGACAACTACGAGCAGTACTTC. Amino acid sequence: CASSLSGTDNYEQYF.

The chain combines TRBV7-8 with TRBJ2-7; the D gene is possibly TRBD1 (6 bases). The CDR3 has 16 residues. Trimming shortened V by 5 bases and J by 2 bases, and 19 bases separated the two germline ends. Germline-derived CDR1 and CDR2 are SGHVS and FQNEAQ. The CDR3 is CASSPSLRRDTYEQYF. For the CDR3, the DNA is TGTGCCAGCAGCCCCTCTCTTAGAAGGGACACCTACGAGCAGTACTTC.